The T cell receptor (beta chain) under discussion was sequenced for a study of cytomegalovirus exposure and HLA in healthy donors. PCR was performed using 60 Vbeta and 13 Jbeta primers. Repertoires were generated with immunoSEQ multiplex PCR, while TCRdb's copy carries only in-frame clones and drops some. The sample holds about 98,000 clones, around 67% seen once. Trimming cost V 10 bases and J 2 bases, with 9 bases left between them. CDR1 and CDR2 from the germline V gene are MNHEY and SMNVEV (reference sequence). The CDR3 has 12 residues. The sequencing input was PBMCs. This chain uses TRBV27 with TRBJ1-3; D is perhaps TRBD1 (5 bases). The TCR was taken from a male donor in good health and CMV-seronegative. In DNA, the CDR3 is TGTGCCACCTCAGGGCCTGGAAACACCATATATTTT. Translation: CATSGPGNTIYF.